This is a list of T cell receptor beta chains from one sample in a study of blood T cell repertoires in COVID-19. Assay used: immunoSEQ multiplex PCR; TCRdb lists only in-frame clones, some missing. The repertoire holds 150,000 to 200,000 clones, around 84% seen once, with about 3.3% in the top ten. Material: PBMCs or T cells enriched from blood (not recorded which). Receptor source: a woman between 25 and 40 years old who had been exposed to COVID-19. Both conserved end residues are part of each CDR3. The D gene is left open where the match is weak. Clone sizes are given selectively: once, few, many, or a class where the clone is expanded.

V gene,J gene,D gene,clone size,CDR3 DNA,CDR3 protein
TRBV12-5,TRBJ1-1,TRBD1,.,TGTGCTAGTGGTTTGGCACGGACAGGGGAGAACACTGAAGCTTTCTTT,CASGLARTGENTEAFF
TRBV11-2,TRBJ2-1,.,.,TGTGCCAGCAGCTTAGTCGGCTCCTACAATGAGCAGTTCTTC,CASSLVGSYNEQFF
TRBV15,TRBJ1-5,TRBD1,.,TGTGCCACCAATACAGGGGGGAATCAGCCCCAGCATTTT,CATNTGGNQPQHF
TRBV7-2,TRBJ2-2,TRBD2,.,TGTGCCAGCAGCCCACCTCCCGGGAGGCTAGAATGGAACACCGGGGAGCTGTTTTTT,CASSPPPGRLEWNTGELFF
TRBV19,TRBJ2-5,TRBD2,.,TGTGCCAGTAGTTCTAGCGGGGATAGTTTTGAGACCCAGTACTTC,CASSSSGDSFETQYF
TRBV19,TRBJ1-1,TRBD1,.,TGTGCCAGTAGTTTCGGACAGGGAAGCGCTGAAGCTTTCTTT,CASSFGQGSAEAFF
TRBV6-5,TRBJ2-7,.,once,TGTGCCAGCAGTACAGGGCTGGACGAGCAGTACTTC,CASSTGLDEQYF
TRBV7-2,TRBJ1-5,.,.,TGTGCCAGCAGCTTAGGGGGGGTCGGGCAGCCCCAGCATTTT,CASSLGGVGQPQHF
TRBV7-9,TRBJ1-1,.,.,TGTGCCAGCAGCTTCTACAGGGCCAGGACCCAGGACACTGAAGCTTTCTTT,CASSFYRARTQDTEAFF
TRBV27,TRBJ1-1,.,once,TGTGCCAGCAGTTTATTAGGGGCGCGAACTGAAGCTTTCTTT,CASSLLGARTEAFF
TRBV12-3/TRBV12-4,TRBJ1-2,.,.,TGTGCCGGGGGGGGGCTTTCCTATGGCTACACCTTC,CAGGGLSYGYTF
TRBV19,TRBJ1-5,TRBD1,few,TGTGCCATCTCCGACCGGGACAGGGTGCAGCCCCAGCATTTT,CAISDRDRVQPQHF
TRBV19,TRBJ1-2,.,.,TGTGCCAGTAGTACGGCAGGGGCGGGCTATGGCTACACCTTC,CASSTAGAGYGYTF
TRBV14,TRBJ2-1,.,.,TGTGCCAGCAGCCAAGGTTTTCAGGGGGGCAGGAGTGAGCAGTTCTTC,CASSQGFQGGRSEQFF
TRBV10-1,TRBJ2-7,.,.,TGCGCCAGCAGTGACCATCCTTTCGGCTCCTACGAGCAGTACTTC,CASSDHPFGSYEQYF
TRBV25-1,TRBJ2-1,TRBD1,.,TGTGCCAGCAGCGAGGGGGCGGTGGAGCAGTTCTTC,CASSEGAVEQFF
TRBV18,TRBJ2-2,TRBD2,.,TGTGCCAGCTCAGTCATTGGACTAGCGGGTTTCACCGGGGAGCTGTTTTTT,CASSVIGLAGFTGELFF
TRBV3-1/TRBV3-2,TRBJ1-6,TRBD1,few,TGTGCCAGCAGCCATTCCAGGGGGGCGAGCTCACCCCTCCACTTT,CASSHSRGASSPLHF
TRBV7-3,TRBJ2-1,TRBD2,few,TGTGCCAGCAGCTTAAGTTTAGCGGGGGGAATCAATGAGCAGTTCTTC,CASSLSLAGGINEQFF
TRBV18,TRBJ1-2,TRBD1,.,TGTGCCAGCTCCGACAGGGTCCTGTATGGCTACACCTTC,CASSDRVLYGYTF
TRBV10-1,TRBJ1-2,.,.,TGCGCCAGCAGTGAGTCTGCACAGCTGCCCCTCTATGGCTACACCTTC,CASSESAQLPLYGYTF
TRBV3-1/TRBV3-2,TRBJ1-3,.,.,TGTGCCAGCAGCTCAGCGAACCTTATACGGGGAAACACCATATATTTT,CASSSANLIRGNTIYF
TRBV2,TRBJ2-7,.,.,TGTGCCAGCAGGCAGGGGTCCTACGAGCAGTACTTC,CASRQGSYEQYF
TRBV27,TRBJ1-4,.,.,TGTGCCAGCGGTGCGCTCCCGAGGGTTGAAAAACTGTTTTTT,CASGALPRVEKLFF
TRBV6-5,TRBJ1-5,TRBD1,.,TGTGCCAGCAGAGAGACAGGGGGTCAGCCCCAGCATTTT,CASRETGGQPQHF
TRBV27,TRBJ2-1,TRBD1,.,TGTGCCAGCAGTCCCCCGGGACAGGGGGTCAGGCACAATGAGCAGTTCTTC,CASSPPGQGVRHNEQFF
TRBV7-3,TRBJ1-5,TRBD1,once,TGTGCCAGCGGGACAGGGACCCAGCCCCAGCATTTT,CASGTGTQPQHF
TRBV29-1,TRBJ2-1,.,few,TGCAGCGGGGACAAAGGCAATGAGCAGTTCTTC,CSGDKGNEQFF
TRBV7-9,TRBJ1-1,.,.,TGTGCCAGCAGCTTAGCGAGGACTCCCACGGGCACTGAAGCTTTCTTT,CASSLARTPTGTEAFF
TRBV5-1,TRBJ2-2,.,.,TGCGCCAGCAGCCTCCCGTCGGGGGCCGGGGAGCTGTTTTTT,CASSLPSGAGELFF
TRBV5-1,TRBJ2-7,.,few,TGCGCCAGCAGCTTAAGGGACAACTACGAGCAGTACTTC,CASSLRDNYEQYF
TRBV18,TRBJ1-5,TRBD1,.,TGTGCCAGCTCACCGGGACAGGGGACTTATCAGCCCCAGCATTTT,CASSPGQGTYQPQHF
TRBV2,TRBJ2-1,.,few,TGTGCCAGCAGTGAGCTCACAGGACTACCTTTTAATGAGCAGTTCTTC,CASSELTGLPFNEQFF